This T cell receptor (beta chain) was captured in a study of T cell responses to AZD1222 COVID-19 vaccine. Germline CDR1 SGHRS, CDR2 YFSETQ. The CDR3 sequence is 12 residues long. Between the trimmed V and J ends, which lost 0 bases and 7 bases, there was a span of 4 bases. Only in-frame clones appear in the TCRdb table, and some are missing; sequencing was by immunoSEQ multiplex PCR. The table includes 150,000 or so clones, roughly nine tenths detected once. Broader study findings: The reported proportion of spike-specific TCRs targeting unmutated variant regions was nearly half. The study found vaccine-associated CD4 TCRs spanning spike, dominant at 160-218 and 743-854. Most donors were white British and more were female, and clonal diversity was possibly underestimated.

In regard to this clone: Its target is unknown.

The source material was peripheral blood, sampled on day 0 of AZD1222 vaccination. This rearrangement joins TRBV5-1 to TRBJ2-2, with D hard to call. The sequence derives from an adult in good health. The CDR3 here is CASSLELGELFF. CDR3 DNA sequence: TGCGCCAGCAGCTTGGAACTCGGGGAGCTGTTTTTT.